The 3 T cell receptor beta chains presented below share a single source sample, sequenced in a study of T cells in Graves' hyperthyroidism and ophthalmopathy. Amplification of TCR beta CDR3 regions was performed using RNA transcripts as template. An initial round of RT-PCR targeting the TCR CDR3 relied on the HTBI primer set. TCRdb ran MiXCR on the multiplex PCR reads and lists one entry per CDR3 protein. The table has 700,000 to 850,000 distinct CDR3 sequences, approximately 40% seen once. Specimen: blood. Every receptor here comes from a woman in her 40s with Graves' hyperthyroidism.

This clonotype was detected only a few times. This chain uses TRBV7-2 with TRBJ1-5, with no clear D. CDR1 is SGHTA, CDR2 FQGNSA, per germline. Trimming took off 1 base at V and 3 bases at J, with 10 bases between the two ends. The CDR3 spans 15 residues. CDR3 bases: TGTGCCAGCAGCTTAGGGGCAGGCTACAATCAGCCCCAGCATTTT. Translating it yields CASSLGAGYNQPQHF.

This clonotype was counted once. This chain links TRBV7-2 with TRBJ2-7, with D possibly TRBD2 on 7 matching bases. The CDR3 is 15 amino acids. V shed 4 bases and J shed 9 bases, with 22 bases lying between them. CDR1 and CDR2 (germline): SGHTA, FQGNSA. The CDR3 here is CASSWGSGGAARQYF. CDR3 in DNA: TGTGCCAGCAGCTGGGGGAGTGGGGGGGCCGCTAGGCAGTACTTC. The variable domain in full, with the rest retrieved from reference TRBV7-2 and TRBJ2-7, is GAGVSQSPSNKVTEKGKDVELRCDPISGHTALYWYRQSLGQGLEFLIYFQGNSAPDKSGLPSDRFSAERTGGSVSTLTIQRTQQEDSAVYLCASSWGSGGAARQYFGPGTRLTVT.

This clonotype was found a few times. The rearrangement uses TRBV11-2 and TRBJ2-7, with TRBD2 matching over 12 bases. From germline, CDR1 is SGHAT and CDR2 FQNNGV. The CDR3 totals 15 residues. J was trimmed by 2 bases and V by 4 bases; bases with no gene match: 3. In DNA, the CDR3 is TGTGCCAGCAGCTCTACTAGCGGGGGGACCTACGAGCAGTACTTC. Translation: CASSSTSGGTYEQYF.